One sample yielded the 25 T cell receptor beta chains listed below, sequenced in a study of human T cells and chemical hapten exposure. TCRdb redid the calling of the RACE reads with MiXCR, one entry per CDR3 protein. Here the sample spans around 130,000 distinct CDR3 sequences, about 9% being singletons. Time point given: healthy volunteer bleed at 2 weeks. Whole blood that had not been fractionated was the source of extracted total RNA. Sample: whole blood. The receptors here all came from a male donor in good health. Some clones in this sample may be carry-over from other donors' samples.

The chain carries TRBV5-1 and TRBJ2-2; D is perhaps TRBD1 (6 bases). Germline CDR1 and CDR2: SGHRS and YFSETQ. The CDR3 is 14 amino acids. V dropped 4 bases and J dropped 4 bases, with 11 bases sitting between them. The CDR3 DNA sequence: TGCGCCAGCAGCCTGGACAGTCTCACCGGGGAGCTGTTTTTT. It codes for CASSLDSLTGELFF.

The chain recombines TRBV12-3 or TRBV12-4 with TRBJ2-1; TRBD2 aligns across 12 bases. This CDR3 contains 16 residues. V lost 6 bases and J lost 7; bases outside the gene matches: 10. Here the CDR3 DNA reads TGTGCCAGCAGCCCTCACCCTAGCGGGAGGGGAAATGAGCAGTTCTTC. Translated, it gives CASSPHPSGRGNEQFF.

This clonotype was seen a few times. The rearrangement joins TRBV5-1 to TRBJ2-7, with D hard to call. V was cut by 5 bases and J by 2 bases, with 14 bases left in between. CDR3 size: 14 residues. CDR1 is SGHRS, CDR2 YFSETQ, per germline. The CDR3 sequence is CASRIRDSAYEQYF. For the CDR3, the DNA is TGCGCCAGCAGAATAAGGGATTCCGCCTACGAGCAGTACTTC.

This clonotype was picked up many times. The chain joins TRBV28 to TRBJ1-4; 7 bases map to TRBD1. The CDR3 length is 15 residues. Germline values: CDR1 MDHEN, CDR2 SYDVKM. With V trimmed by 6 bases and J by 9 bases, 13 bases remained unmatched. This CDR3 reads CASRGGDRILQKLFF. The CDR3, as DNA: TGTGCCAGCAGGGGAGGGGACAGAATCTTGCAAAAACTGTTTTTT.

The chain joins TRBV18 to TRBJ2-1, with TRBD2 matching over 8 bases. Germline assignment: CDR1 KGHSH and CDR2 LQKENI. The V and J ends lost 3 bases and 4 bases, in that order; junction bases with no gene match: 8. The length of the CDR3 is 16 residues. The CDR3 DNA sequence: TGTGCCAGCTCACCTTCAGCGGGGGTGGTATACAATGAGCAGTTCTTC. It encodes CASSPSAGVVYNEQFF.

This clonotype has a handful of counts. The rearrangement links TRBV18 to TRBJ1-3; D gene ambiguous. V was shortened by 3 bases and J by 0 bases, with 9 bases between the two germline ends. The CDR3 runs to 15 residues. Germline V lookup: CDR1 KGHSH, CDR2 LQKENI. CDR3 sequence: CASSPGRISGNTIYF. As DNA, the CDR3 is TGTGCCAGCTCACCGGGCAGAATCTCTGGAAACACCATATATTTT. Filled out from reference TRBV18 and TRBJ1-3, the complete variable domain reads NAGVMQNPRHLVRRRGQEARLRCSPMKGHSHVYWYRQLPEEGLKFMVYLQKENIIDESGMPKERFSAEFPKEGPSILRIQQVVRGDSAAYFCASSPGRISGNTIYFGEGSWLTVV.

This chain links TRBV4-1 with TRBJ2-2; D may be TRBD2 (5 bases). The CDR3 runs 16 residues. CDR1 and CDR2 from the germline V gene are MGHRA and YSYEKL. V was shortened by 0 bases and J by 1 base, with 9 bases between the two germline ends. The CDR3 nucleotides read TGCGCCAGCAGCCAAGACCCGGGGTTGAACACCGGGGAGCTGTTTTTT. Its protein product is CASSQDPGLNTGELFF.

This clonotype was detected many times. This chain connects TRBV24-1 to TRBJ1-3, with D maybe TRBD1 (6 bases). CDR1 is KGHDR and CDR2 is SFDVKD in the germline V gene. The germline V and J ends were trimmed by 4 bases and 4 bases, with 25 bases remaining between them. This CDR3 is 19 amino acids long. CDR3 DNA sequence: TGTGCCACCAGTGACCTACTCCCGTCGCTGGGGGCGGGCGGAAACACCATATATTTT. Its protein product is CATSDLLPSLGAGGNTIYF.

This clonotype was seen many times. The chain carries TRBV10-2 and TRBJ1-1; D is uncertain. The CDR3 extends over 12 amino acids. Germline V CDR1 and CDR2: WSHSY, SAAADI. V was clipped by 8 bases and J by 0 bases, with 7 bases between them. The CDR3: CASRTVNTEAFF. CDR3 nucleotides: TGCGCCAGCCGAACAGTGAACACTGAAGCTTTCTTT.

This clonotype came up once. The chain recombines TRBV4-1 with TRBJ1-5; weak D call: TRBD1 (6 bases). Germline V lookup: CDR1 MGHRA, CDR2 YSYEKL. V was shortened by 0 bases and J by 7 bases, with 13 bases between the two germline ends. This CDR3 contains 15 residues. The CDR3 is CASSQEGGSRQPQHF. The CDR3 nucleotides are TGCGCCAGCAGCCAAGAAGGGGGGTCGAGGCAGCCCCAGCATTTT.

V usage is TRBV6-6 and J usage is TRBJ1-5, with 10 bases fitting TRBD1. V lost 5 bases to trimming and J lost 2 bases; unmatched junction nucleotides: 12. The CDR3 loop spans 18 amino acids. Germline V lookup: CDR1 MNHNY, CDR2 SVGAGI (reference sequence). Here the CDR3 DNA reads TGTGCCAGCAGTATTCTACCGGGACAGGGGATTGGCAATCAGCCCCAGCATTTT. It encodes CASSILPGQGIGNQPQHF.

The chain links TRBV6-6 to TRBJ1-5; a weak D match, TRBD1 (5 bases). This CDR3 is 16 amino acids long. V was cut by 8 bases and J by 7 bases, with 24 bases left in between. In germline, CDR1 is MNHNY, CDR2 SVGAGI (reference sequence). DNA for the CDR3: TGTGCCAGCTCGCGGTCGATGGACACCCTCAGACAGCCCCAGCATTTT. Encoded protein: CASSRSMDTLRQPQHF.

The rearrangement uses TRBV10-3 and TRBJ2-3; D is ambiguous. Trimming pared 3 bases from V and 4 bases from J, leaving 8 bases between. CDR1 is ENHRY and CDR2 is SYGVKD in the germline V gene. This CDR3 has 13 amino acids. CDR3 sequence reads: CAISERWADTQYF. The CDR3 coding sequence is TGTGCCATCAGTGAACGGTGGGCAGATACGCAGTATTTT.

A few counts support this clonotype. This CDR3 is CASRGVPGDKNIQYF. CDR3 bases: TGCGCCAGCAGAGGTGTGCCGGGGGACAAAAACATTCAGTACTTC. The J gene is TRBJ2-4, the V gene TRBV5-1; TRBD2 might be the D (6 bases). The CDR3 spans 15 residues. V was pared by 5 bases and J by 3 bases, with 15 bases between. Germline V CDR1 and CDR2: SGHRS, YFSETQ.

This clonotype was recorded a few times. The gene calls are TRBV25-1 and TRBJ1-2; 9 nucleotides align to TRBD1. Germline CDR1 MGHDK, CDR2 SYGVNS. V lost 3 bases to trimming and J lost 7 bases; unmatched junction nucleotides: 9. This CDR3 is 15 amino acids long. CDR3 amino acids: CASSEREQGASGYTF. Written as DNA, the CDR3 is TGTGCCAGCAGTGAGAGGGAACAGGGGGCCAGTGGCTACACCTTC.

As regards this clonotype: It may be a read error: a sequence one base away is much more abundant. The chain combines TRBV12-3 or TRBV12-4 with TRBJ1-1, with D unclear. V lost 3 bases and J lost 4, with 9 bases in between. The CDR3 length is 13 residues. CDR3 sequence reads: CASSFGRSTEAFF. The CDR3 DNA reads as TGTGCCAGCAGTTTCGGCAGGAGCACTGAAGCTTTCTTT.

This chain joins TRBV6-6 and TRBJ1-2, with 7 bases matching TRBD1. Germline CDR1 reads MNHNY; CDR2 reads SVGAGI (reference sequence). There are 17 residues in the CDR3. The V gene end was trimmed by 5 bases and the J gene end by 11 bases; junction bases not matched to a gene: 23. CDR3 bases: TGTGCCAGCAGTACAGGGGACGCAGAGGATAACTCCCGGTGGTACACCTTC. Protein: CASSTGDAEDNSRWYTF.

This clonotype was detected many times. The chain uses TRBV7-9 and TRBJ1-1; weak D call: TRBD1 (6 bases). Germline CDR1 is SEHNR and CDR2 is FQNEAQ (reference sequence). CDR3 length equals 15 residues. Trimming stripped 2 bases from V and 4 bases from J, with 14 bases between. The CDR3 reads CASSLTGGGGTEAFF. CDR3 coding DNA: TGTGCCAGCAGCTTAACGGGGGGCGGAGGCACTGAAGCTTTCTTT.

This clonotype has more than one count but fewer than ten. The V gene is TRBV7-9, the J gene TRBJ2-4; D gene uncertain. CDR3 size: 17 residues. CDR1 SEHNR and CDR2 FQNEAQ come from the germline V gene (reference sequence). Trimming removed 1 base at V and 1 base at J, with 14 bases between. CDR3 DNA sequence: TGTGCCAGCAGCTTAGTTACTCAATCGAAGGCCAAAAACATTCAGTACTTC. Translating gives CASSLVTQSKAKNIQYF.

The chain combines TRBV7-2 with TRBJ1-2, with 8 bases fitting TRBD1. The length of the CDR3 is 15 residues. Germline values: CDR1 SGHTA, CDR2 FQGNSA. Trimming removed 3 bases from V and 10 bases from J; junction bases left unmatched: 13. The CDR3 nucleotides are TGTGCCAGCAGCTTCCCCGGACAGGGTGCTAGGTCCTACACCTTC. Its protein product is CASSFPGQGARSYTF.

This clonotype was observed many times. The genes are TRBV15 and TRBJ1-5; no definite D call. Germline CDR1 LNHNV, CDR2 YYDKDF (reference sequence). V lost 4 bases to trimming and J lost 0 bases, with 7 bases between them. This CDR3 spans 14 amino acids. CDR3 DNA sequence: TGTGCCACCAGCACAACGGGTAGCAATCAGCCCCAGCATTTT. Protein: CATSTTGSNQPQHF.

This clonotype came up a few times. This sequence joins TRBV6-1 and TRBJ1-5; TRBD1 aligns across 8 bases. The germline gives CDR1 MNHNS, CDR2 SASEGT. This CDR3 has 16 residues. J was trimmed by 2 bases and V by 6 bases; bases with no gene match: 9. The CDR3 nucleotides are TGTGCCAGCAGCCTAGGACAGGGAGTAGGCAATCAGCCCCAGCATTTT. Amino acids: CASSLGQGVGNQPQHF.

This clonotype was detected a few times. The V call is TRBV5-1, the J call TRBJ1-1; the match to TRBD1 covers 7 bases. The ends lost 3 bases at V and 0 bases at J; junction bases unmatched: 5. Per the germline V gene, CDR1 is SGHRS and CDR2 is YFSETQ. The CDR3 length is 15 residues. The CDR3 DNA reads TGCGCCAGCAGCTCGAGGGGACAGTTGAACACTGAAGCTTTCTTT. Translating it yields CASSSRGQLNTEAFF.

The chain couples TRBV12-3 or TRBV12-4 to TRBJ1-1; no firm D call. This CDR3 has 12 amino acids. V lost 6 bases and J lost 1, with 6 bases in between. The CDR3 loop is CASRRKNTEAFF. In DNA, the CDR3 is TGTGCCAGCAGAAGGAAGAACACTGAAGCTTTCTTT.

In its sample, this clonotype was seen many times. The chain uses TRBV29-1 and TRBJ2-1; the D call may be TRBD1 or TRBD2 (5 bases each). V dropped 7 bases and J dropped 0 bases, with 25 bases sitting between them. The germline CDR1 and CDR2 sequences are SQVTM and ANQGSEA. This CDR3 contains 18 residues. The CDR3 DNA reads as TGCAGCGCTCCTACTTACTACCGGGACCCGAGCTCCTACAATGAGCAGTTCTTC. Amino acids: CSAPTYYRDPSSYNEQFF.